Below are 9 T cell receptor beta chains sequenced from a single sample in a study of CD4 T cells in relation to SARS-CoV-2 and coronaviruses. These receptors are not linked to any known antigen. The method was immunoSEQ multiplex PCR; TCRdb's version includes in-frame clones alone and lacks a portion of them. The table lists under 30,000 clones, around 72% of them singletons. CD4+ T cells from unexposed donors were obtained before the COVID-19 pandemic (2011-2018). Isolation of CD4+ T cells took place after less than 13 days in culture. The material sequenced was CD4+ T cells from PBMCs, cultured in vitro. These receptor sequences come from a human donor in good health.

V usage is TRBV6-5 and J usage is TRBJ2-7; D not resolved. The V gene lost 7 bases and the J gene lost 1 base, with 11 bases spanning the gap. The germline V gene has CDR1 MNHEY and CDR2 SVGAGI. The CDR3 is 13 amino acids. The CDR3 spells CASTPGDSYEQYF. In DNA form, the CDR3 reads TGTGCCAGCACCCCTGGGGATTCCTACGAGCAGTACTTC.

The gene calls are TRBV13 and TRBJ2-3; 8 positions match TRBD2. The CDR3 loop spans 20 amino acids. Germline CDR1 and CDR2: PRHDT and FYEKMQ (reference sequence). After removal of 0 bases from V and 0 bases from J, the junction contained 14 bases not matched to a gene. Written as DNA, the CDR3 is TGTGCCAGCAGCTTAGGCCGGTGGTCTCCCGGGGGGGGGAGCACAGATACGCAGTATTTT. Translated: CASSLGRWSPGGGSTDTQYF.

This clone was picked up one time. The V and J genes are TRBV20-1 and TRBJ2-7; D may be TRBD1 (5 bases). Germline V CDR1 and CDR2: DFQATT, SNEGSKA (reference sequence). The CDR3 is 11 amino acids. Trimming shortened V by 6 bases and J by 8 bases, and 14 bases separated the two germline ends. The CDR3 is CSAPQGGKQYF. The CDR3 DNA sequence: TGCAGTGCCCCTCAGGGTGGGAAGCAGTACTTC.

This clone has a single count. The chain links TRBV28 to TRBJ1-2, with D unresolved. The V end was cut by 8 bases, the J end by 8 bases, with 9 bases between. This CDR3 region has 10 residues. CDR1 is MDHEN and CDR2 is SYDVKM in the germline V gene. CDR3 nucleotide sequence: TGTGCCAGCTCCCAGGTCGGCTACACCTTC. Translated, it gives CASSQVGYTF.

The chain links TRBV9 to TRBJ2-2; 10 bases line up with TRBD2. Germline CDR1 SGDLS, CDR2 YYNGEE. The length of the CDR3 is 13 residues. Trimming cost V 6 bases and J 7 bases; bases outside gene matches: 3. The CDR3 loop is CASKSSGSGELFF. The CDR3 coding sequence is TGTGCCAGCAAGTCTAGCGGGAGCGGGGAGCTGTTTTTT.

CDR3 protein: CASSDTKTGYTEAFF. Written as DNA, the CDR3 is TGCGCCAGCAGCGATACCAAGACAGGGTATACTGAAGCTTTCTTT. The chain employs TRBV5-1 and TRBJ1-1; TRBD1 agrees at 7 bases. CDR3 size: 15 residues. In germline, CDR1 is SGHRS, CDR2 YFSETQ. The junction had 11 bases not matched to a gene; V was cut back by 4 bases and J by 5 bases. Supplemented by reference TRBV5-1 and TRBJ1-1, the full variable domain reads KAGVTQTPRYLIKTRGQQVTLSCSPISGHRSVSWYQQTPGQGLQFLFEYFSETQRNKGNFPGRFSGRQFSNSRSEMNVSTLELGDSALYLCASSDTKTGYTEAFFGQGTRLTVV.

The gene calls are TRBV19 and TRBJ1-3; maybe TRBD1 (5 bases). Deletions cut 7 bases from V and 2 bases from J, with 15 bases between. The CDR3 consists of 15 residues. CDR1 and CDR2 from the germline V gene are LNHDA and SQIVND (reference sequence). CDR3 bases: TGTGCCAGTACCAAGGGCAGGGCCCCTGGAAACACCATATATTTT. This codes for CASTKGRAPGNTIYF.

The V gene is TRBV5-8, the J gene TRBJ2-1; 9 positions agree with TRBD2. Germline V gene data show CDR1 as SGHTS and CDR2 as YDEGEE. The CDR3 covers 14 residues. J was trimmed by 10 bases and V by 4 bases; bases with no gene match: 9. For the CDR3, the DNA is TGTGCCAGCAGCCGGGTGGTAGCGGGAGTGGAGCAGTTCTTC. This encodes CASSRVVAGVEQFF. Based on the CDR3 plus reference TRBV5-8 and TRBJ2-1, the full variable domain is EAGVTQSPTHLIKTRGQQATLRCSPISGHTSVYWYQQALGLGLQFLLWYDEGEERNRGNFPPRFSGRQFPNYSSELNVNALELEDSALYLCASSRVVAGVEQFFGPGTRLTVL.

This chain joins TRBV29-1 and TRBJ1-6, with D uncertain. This CDR3 is 13 amino acids long. Germline V CDR1 and CDR2: SQVTM, ANQGSEA. V dropped 7 bases and J dropped 7 bases, with 14 bases sitting between them. The CDR3 nucleotides are TGCAGCGCCCAGGTCGTGGAGAATTCACCCCTCCACTTT. It yields the protein CSAQVVENSPLHF.